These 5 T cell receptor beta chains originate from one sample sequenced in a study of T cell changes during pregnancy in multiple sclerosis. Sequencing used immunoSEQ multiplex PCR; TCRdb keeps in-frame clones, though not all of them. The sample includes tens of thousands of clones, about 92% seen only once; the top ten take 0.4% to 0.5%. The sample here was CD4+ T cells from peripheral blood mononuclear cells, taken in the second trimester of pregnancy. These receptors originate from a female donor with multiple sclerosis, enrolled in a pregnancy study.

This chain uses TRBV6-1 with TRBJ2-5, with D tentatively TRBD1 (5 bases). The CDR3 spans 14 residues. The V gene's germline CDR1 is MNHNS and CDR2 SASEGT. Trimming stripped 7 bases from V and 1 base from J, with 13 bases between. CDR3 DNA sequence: TGTGCCAGCAAGGTGGGCCAGGGCCAAGAGACCCAGTACTTC. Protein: CASKVGQGQETQYF.

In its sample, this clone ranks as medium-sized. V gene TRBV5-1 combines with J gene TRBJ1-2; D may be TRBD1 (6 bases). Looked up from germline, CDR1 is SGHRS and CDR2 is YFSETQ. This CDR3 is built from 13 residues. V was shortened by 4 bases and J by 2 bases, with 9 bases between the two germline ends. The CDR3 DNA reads TGCGCCAGCAGCCTGGGGACAAACTATGGCTACACCTTC. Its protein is CASSLGTNYGYTF.

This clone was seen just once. The CDR3 DNA follows: TGCGCCAGCAGCCTAAGACAGGGTACTCGGCACGGCGGGGAGCTGTTTTTT. Protein: CASSLRQGTRHGGELFF. The chain employs TRBV5-1 and TRBJ2-2; TRBD1 matches 7 bases. Trimming at V came to 4 bases and at J to 7 bases, leaving 16 bases not matched to a gene. This CDR3 contains 17 residues. CDR1 SGHRS and CDR2 YFSETQ come from the germline V gene.

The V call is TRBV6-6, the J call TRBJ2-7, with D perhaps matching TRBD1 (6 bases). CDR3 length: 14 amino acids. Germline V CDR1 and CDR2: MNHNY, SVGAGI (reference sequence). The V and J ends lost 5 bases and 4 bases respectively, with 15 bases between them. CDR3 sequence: CASSRQAGPYEQYF. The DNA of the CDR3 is TGTGCCAGCAGTCGACAGGCCGGCCCATACGAGCAGTACTTC.

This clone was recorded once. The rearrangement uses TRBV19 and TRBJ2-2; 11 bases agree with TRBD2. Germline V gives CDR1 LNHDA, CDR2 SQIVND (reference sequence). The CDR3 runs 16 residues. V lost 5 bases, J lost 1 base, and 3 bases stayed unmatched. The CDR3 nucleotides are TGTGCCAGTAGTGATACTAGCGGGGGGAACACCGGGGAGCTGTTTTTT. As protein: CASSDTSGGNTGELFF.